These 21 T cell receptor beta chains were all obtained from the same sample, sequenced in a study of response to subunit inactivated influenza vaccine. MiXCR, run by TCRdb on the RT-PCR reads, gives a single entry per CDR3 protein. The sample records some 480,000 distinct CDR3 sequences, roughly 11% being singletons. The material was PBMCs from blood, obtained around seven weeks after vaccination. These receptor sequences come from a man aged 45-60 years who received an inactivated influenza vaccine.

This clonotype was seen ten or more times. The genes are TRBV12-3 or TRBV12-4 and TRBJ2-3; 8 bases are shared with TRBD2. The CDR3 is 16 residues long. Losses at the gene ends were 3 bases for V and 0 bases for J; bases not matched to a gene: 5. Here the CDR3 DNA reads TGTGCCAGCAGTTTGGACTTAGCGGGAAGCACAGATACGCAGTATTTT. Protein: CASSLDLAGSTDTQYF.

This chain joins TRBV12-3 or TRBV12-4 and TRBJ2-7; TRBD1 aligns across 9 bases. V was pared by 7 bases and J by 7 bases, with 5 bases of the junction left unmatched. The CDR3 runs to 12 residues. The CDR3 region is CASTPGQGEQYF. CDR3 nucleotide sequence: TGTGCCAGCACCCCGGGACAGGGAGAGCAGTACTTC.

The J gene is TRBJ2-5, the V gene TRBV4-1, with 10 nucleotides matching TRBD2. Per germline, CDR1 MGHRA and CDR2 YSYEKL. The length of the CDR3 is 16 residues. The V segment lost 4 bases and the J segment 1 base; nucleotides outside the gene matches: 6. The CDR3 loop is CASSPLSGGFQETQYF. In nucleotides, the CDR3 is TGCGCCAGCAGCCCCCTTAGCGGGGGGTTCCAAGAGACCCAGTACTTC.

This clonotype was counted ten times or more. The gene calls are TRBV7-9 and TRBJ2-1; D is unresolved. CDR1 and CDR2 (germline): SEHNR, FQNEAQ (reference sequence). The CDR3 length is 17 residues. With 5 bases removed from V and 2 bases from J, the gap between germline ends came to 19 bases. CDR3 DNA: TGTGCCAGCAGCCCAGATTCGATCACGGATCCCTACAATGAGCAGTTCTTC. Amino acids: CASSPDSITDPYNEQFF.

This clonotype was counted only a few times. J is TRBJ2-3 and V is TRBV2; tentatively, D is TRBD1 (5 bases). Per germline, CDR1 SNHLY and CDR2 FYNNEI. The germline V and J ends were trimmed by 3 bases and 1 base, with 11 bases remaining between them. The CDR3 length is 15 residues. The CDR3 nucleotides read TGTGCCAGCAGTGATTATGACAGACGCACAGATACGCAGTATTTT. Its protein is CASSDYDRRTDTQYF.

This clonotype was seen a handful of times. The V and J genes are TRBV7-9 and TRBJ1-1; D not certain. Trimming took off 2 bases at V and 5 bases at J, with 9 bases between the two ends. The CDR3 totals 13 residues. Germline assignment: CDR1 SEHNR and CDR2 FQNEAQ (reference sequence). CDR3 in amino acids: CASSLTIGTEAFF. In DNA form, the CDR3 reads TGTGCCAGCAGCTTAACCATAGGGACTGAAGCTTTCTTT. Using reference TRBV7-9 and TRBJ1-1 for the parts outside the CDR3, the full variable domain is DTGVSQNPRHKITKRGQNVTFRCDPISEHNRLYWYRQTLGQGPEFLTYFQNEAQLEKSRLLSDRFSAERPKGSFSTLEIQRTEQGDSAMYLCASSLTIGTEAFFGQGTRLTVV.

This clonotype was seen a handful of times. The chain links TRBV7-9 to TRBJ2-3; no definite D call. The CDR3 loop spans 15 amino acids. The V gene lost 1 base and the J gene lost 4 bases, with 12 bases spanning the gap. CDR1 is SEHNR and CDR2 is FQNEAQ in the germline V gene (reference sequence). In DNA form, the CDR3 reads TGTGCCAGCAGCTTAGATGCGGCTAGGCCAGATACGCAGTATTTT. This codes for CASSLDAARPDTQYF.

This rearrangement joins TRBV29-1 to TRBJ2-5; 12 bases map to TRBD2. The CDR3 has 13 amino acids. Losses at the gene ends were 6 bases for V and 5 bases for J; bases not matched to a gene: 4. The germline CDR1 and CDR2 sequences are SQVTM and ANQGSEA. The CDR3 bases are TGCAGCGTAGGACTAGCGGGGTATGAGACCCAGTACTTC. This gives the protein CSVGLAGYETQYF.

This chain joins TRBV6-1 and TRBJ2-1, with TRBD2 matching 8 bases. CDR1 and CDR2 from the germline V gene are MNHNS and SASEGT. After removal of 5 bases from V and 3 bases from J, the junction contained 3 bases not matched to a gene. There are 14 residues in the CDR3. CDR3 bases: TGTGCCAGCAGTCCGACTAGCGACTACAATGAGCAGTTCTTC. Translated, it gives CASSPTSDYNEQFF.

This clonotype was observed a few times. J is TRBJ2-7 and V is TRBV4-2, with 7 bases matching TRBD1. The CDR3 sequence is 15 residues long. V lost 5 bases to trimming and J lost 2 bases; unmatched junction nucleotides: 9. Germline V gene lookup returns CDR1 LGHNA and CDR2 YNFKEQ. The CDR3 protein is CASSESGTAAYEQYF. CDR3 in DNA: TGTGCCAGCAGCGAGTCCGGGACAGCCGCCTACGAGCAGTACTTC.

This clonotype was found many times. CDR3 DNA sequence: TGCAGTGCAAACAGATTATTGAACACTGAAGCTTTCTTT. Translated, it gives CSANRLLNTEAFF. This chain joins TRBV20-1 and TRBJ1-1; no clear D gene. This CDR3 has 13 residues. V lost 6 bases and J 0 bases, leaving 11 bases between the germline ends. CDR1 and CDR2 from the germline V gene are DFQATT and SNEGSKA (reference sequence).

This clonotype was counted ten times or more. V usage is TRBV10-3 and J usage is TRBJ2-1; unclear D gene. In germline, CDR1 is ENHRY, CDR2 SYGVKD. V was shortened by 7 bases and J by 4 bases, with 11 bases between the two germline ends. The CDR3 extends over 13 amino acids. The CDR3 is CAITTEFYNEQFF. Written as DNA, the CDR3 is TGTGCCATCACCACAGAATTTTACAATGAGCAGTTCTTC.

CDR3 coding DNA: TGTGCCAGCAGTTCAAGACCCCCAGCCTACGAGCAGTACTTC. Its translation is CASSSRPPAYEQYF. This chain links TRBV12-3 or TRBV12-4 with TRBJ2-7; D is unresolved. CDR3 size: 14 residues. V was shortened by 4 bases and J by 2 bases, with 12 bases between the two germline ends.

The chain is built from TRBV7-9 and TRBJ2-2; D possibly uses TRBD1 or TRBD2 (5 bases each). V dropped 6 bases and J dropped 7 bases, with 24 bases sitting between them. Germline CDR1 reads SEHNR; CDR2 reads FQNEAQ (reference sequence). The CDR3 extends over 17 amino acids. The CDR3 is CASRFPIGAKGVGELFF. For the CDR3, the DNA is TGTGCCAGCAGGTTTCCAATCGGGGCGAAAGGAGTCGGGGAGCTGTTTTTT.

This clonotype has at least ten counts. The rearrangement links TRBV7-9 to TRBJ1-1; a weak D match, TRBD1 (5 bases). CDR3 length: 16 amino acids. Trimming cost V 8 bases and J 0 bases, with 19 bases left between them. Germline V lookup: CDR1 SEHNR, CDR2 FQNEAQ (reference sequence). The CDR3 nucleotides read TGTGCCAGCCCGGGCGAAGGGAGGGGTTTGAACACTGAAGCTTTCTTT. As protein: CASPGEGRGLNTEAFF. The variable domain in full, with the rest retrieved from reference TRBV7-9 and TRBJ1-1, is DTGVSQNPRHKITKRGQNVTFRCDPISEHNRLYWYRQTLGQGPEFLTYFQNEAQLEKSRLLSDRFSAERPKGSFSTLEIQRTEQGDSAMYLCASPGEGRGLNTEAFFGQGTRLTVV.

The rearrangement uses TRBV3-1 and TRBJ1-3, with D hard to call. The CDR3 spans 12 residues. The ends were cut back, 0 bases at V and 7 bases at J, with 4 bases in the middle. Germline V CDR1 and CDR2: LGHDT, YNNKEL (reference sequence). CDR3 amino acids: CASSQDSNTIYF. In DNA form, the CDR3 reads TGTGCCAGCAGCCAAGATAGTAACACCATATATTTT. The full variable domain, with the rest looked up from reference TRBV3-1 and TRBJ1-3, is DTAVSQTPKYLVTQMGNDKSIKCEQNLGHDTMYWYKQDSKKFLKIMFSYNNKELIINETVPNRFSPKSPDKAHLNLHINSLELGDSAVYFCASSQDSNTIYFGEGSWLTVV.

This chain uses TRBV7-9 with TRBJ2-5; maybe TRBD2 (6 bases). The CDR3 has 13 amino acids. V lost 6 bases and J lost 6, with 14 bases in between. Germline V gene data show CDR1 as SEHNR and CDR2 as FQNEAQ (reference sequence). CDR3 in DNA: TGTGCCAGCAGATCTGCAGGGACTCAGACCCAGTACTTC. Its protein product is CASRSAGTQTQYF.

Comment on this clonotype: Mismatch with germline at one junction end may stem from a read error. This chain links TRBV6-5 with TRBJ2-7; 11 nucleotides align to TRBD2. Per germline, CDR1 MNHEY and CDR2 SVGAGI. The CDR3 covers 16 residues. The CDR3 DNA sequence: TGTGCCAGCAGTTATCGTAGCGGGAGGGCTTCCTACAAGCAGTACTTC. Translation gives CASSYRSGRASYKQYF.

The V gene is TRBV12-3 or TRBV12-4, the J gene TRBJ2-2; D gene ambiguous. The CDR3 has 14 amino acids. Trimming took 6 bases from V and 0 from J, leaving 8 bases between them. CDR3: CASRLLTNTGELFF. In nucleotides, the CDR3 is TGTGCCAGCAGGCTCTTAACGAACACCGGGGAGCTGTTTTTT.

As regards this clonotype: Given a much more abundant clone one base away, this may be a read error. No conserved phenylalanine or tryptophan is present at the end of the CDR3, so a read error is the likely explanation. The chain combines TRBV6-1 with TRBJ2-1, with D perhaps TRBD2 (6 bases). Between the trimmed V and J ends, which lost 6 bases and 6 bases, there was a span of 18 bases. This CDR3 has 15 amino acids. The germline V gene encodes CDR1 MNHNS and CDR2 SASEGT. CDR3 sequence (DNA): TGTGCCAGCAGAACCCGGGGACTGTTCACCAATGAGCAGTTCGTC. Translation: CASRTRGLFTNEQFV.

This clonotype turned up a few times. V and J are TRBV24-1 and TRBJ2-3; the match to TRBD2 covers 12 bases. The CDR3 consists of 16 residues. Germline-derived CDR1 and CDR2 are KGHDR and SFDVKD. The V gene end was trimmed by 4 bases and the J gene end by 5 bases; junction bases not matched to a gene: 6. DNA of the CDR3: TGTGCCACCAGTGACCCTAGCGGGAGGGCCAGAGATACGCAGTATTTT. This codes for CATSDPSGRARDTQYF.